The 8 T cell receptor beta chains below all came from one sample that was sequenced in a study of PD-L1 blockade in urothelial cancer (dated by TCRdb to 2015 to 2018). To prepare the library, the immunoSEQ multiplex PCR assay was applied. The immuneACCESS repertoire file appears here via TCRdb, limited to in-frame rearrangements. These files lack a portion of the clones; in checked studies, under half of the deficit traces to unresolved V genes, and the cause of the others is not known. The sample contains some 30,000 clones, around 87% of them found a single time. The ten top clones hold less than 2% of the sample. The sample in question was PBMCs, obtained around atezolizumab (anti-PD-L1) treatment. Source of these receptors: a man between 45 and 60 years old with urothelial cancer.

In DNA, the CDR3 is TGCAGCGGGGGCGATTTGGGGACAGGGCAAGAGACCCAGTACTTC. As protein: CSGGDLGTGQETQYF. The gene calls are TRBV29-1 and TRBJ2-5; 9 positions match TRBD1. The CDR3 consists of 15 residues. After removal of 7 bases from V and 2 bases from J, the junction contained 11 bases not matched to a gene. The germline V gene has CDR1 SQVTM and CDR2 ANQGSEA.

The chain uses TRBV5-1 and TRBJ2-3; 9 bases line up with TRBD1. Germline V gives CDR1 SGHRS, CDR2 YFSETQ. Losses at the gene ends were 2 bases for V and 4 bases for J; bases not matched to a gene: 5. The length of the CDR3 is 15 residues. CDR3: CASSLPGQGPDTQYF. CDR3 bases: TGCGCCAGCAGCTTACCGGGACAGGGACCAGATACGCAGTATTTT.

The DNA of the CDR3 is TGTGCCAGCATACACAGGGGACTTTCCTACGAGCAGTACTTC. Encoded protein: CASIHRGLSYEQYF. V usage is TRBV21-1 and J usage is TRBJ2-7; the table's D gene call, TRBD1, was not cross checked with the DNA. TRBV21-1 represents a pseudogene. The CDR3 has 14 amino acids.

This chain's CDR3 is CASSFSGYNEKLFF. In DNA, the CDR3 is TGTGCCAGCAGTTTTTCGGGATATAACGAAAAACTGTTTTTT. The chain is built from TRBV28 and TRBJ1-4; D gene unclear. Germline values: CDR1 MDHEN, CDR2 SYDVKM. The CDR3 covers 14 residues. V lost 3 bases, J lost 8 bases, and 13 bases lay in between.

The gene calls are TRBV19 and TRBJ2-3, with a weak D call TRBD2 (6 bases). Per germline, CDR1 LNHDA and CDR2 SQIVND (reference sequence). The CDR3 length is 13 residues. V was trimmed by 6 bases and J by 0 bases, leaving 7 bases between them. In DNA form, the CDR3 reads TGTGCCAGTAGCGGGACTAGCACAGATACGCAGTATTTT. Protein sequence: CASSGTSTDTQYF.

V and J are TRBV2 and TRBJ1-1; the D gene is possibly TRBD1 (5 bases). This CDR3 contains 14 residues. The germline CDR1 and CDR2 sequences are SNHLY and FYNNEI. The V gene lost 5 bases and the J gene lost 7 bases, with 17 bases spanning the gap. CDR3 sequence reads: CASSFSVNGGEAFF. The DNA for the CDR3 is TGTGCCAGCAGTTTCTCAGTCAACGGGGGTGAAGCTTTCTTT.

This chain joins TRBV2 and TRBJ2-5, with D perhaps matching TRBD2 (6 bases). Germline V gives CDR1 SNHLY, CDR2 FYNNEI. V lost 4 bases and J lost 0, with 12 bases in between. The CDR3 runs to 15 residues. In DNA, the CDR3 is TGTGCCAGCAGTGGGTTTCGGAGGGACCAAGAGACCCAGTACTTC. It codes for CASSGFRRDQETQYF.

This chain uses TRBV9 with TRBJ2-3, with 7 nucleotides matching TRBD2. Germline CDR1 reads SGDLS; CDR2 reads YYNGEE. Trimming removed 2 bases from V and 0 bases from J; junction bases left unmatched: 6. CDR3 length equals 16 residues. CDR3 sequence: CASSVETSSSTDTQYF. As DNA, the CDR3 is TGTGCCAGCAGCGTGGAGACTAGCAGTAGCACAGATACGCAGTATTTT.